This entry concerns a single T cell receptor (beta chain). Its antigen is unknown. The sample belongs to a study of T-cell memory formation after mild COVID-19. Study-level information: The study found TCR clusters largely donor specific.

V lost 6 bases and J 5 bases, leaving 16 bases between the germline ends. This CDR3 has 14 residues. TCRdb fed the 5' RACE reads into MiXCR, producing one record per CDR3 protein. This sample has more than 350,000 distinct CDR3 sequences, with approximately 15% found just once. General study results and limits: Contracting clones from day 15 to 85 showed balanced CD4/CD8; later expanders favored CD4+.

V gene TRBV12-3 or TRBV12-4 combines with J gene TRBJ1-1, with D possibly matching TRBD1 (5 bases). This sequence originates from a man younger than 35 who had mild COVID-19 (a few samples of this study predate the infection). Cell type and time point are not known. Sequences were obtained from PBMCs or a T cell subset sorted from them (not recorded which). The CDR3 spells CASSPGRGWTEAFF. The CDR3 region has the DNA TGTGCCAGCAGCCCCGGACGGGGGTGGACTGAAGCTTTCTTT.